Listed below are T cell receptor beta chains from one sample, sequenced in a study of human T cells and chemical hapten exposure. From the RACE reads, TCRdb called clonotypes with MiXCR, one entry per CDR3 protein. The sample yields some 340,000 distinct CDR3 sequences, approximately 6.3% seen once. The sequences come from whole blood, collected in connection with sensitization to the hapten diphenylcyclopropenone (DPC). These receptors all stem from a woman aged 18-35 years with alopecia areata. Some clones in this sample may be carry-over from other donors' samples. CDR3s leave out the opening cysteine and the closing phenylalanine or tryptophan.

J gene	V gene	CDR3 protein
TRBJ1-1	TRBV12-3/TRBV12-4	ASSLVVAQGGF
TRBJ2-7	TRBV4-3	ASSLTEDLAYEQY
TRBJ1-5	TRBV12-3/TRBV12-4	ASSSRQGLVSNQPQH
TRBJ2-1	TRBV20-1	SAREGRDEQF
TRBJ2-5	TRBV29-1	SVGLAGAQETQY
TRBJ2-5	TRBV4-2	ASSQDGSGGAEETQY
TRBJ2-7	TRBV10-3	AISPSSYEQY
TRBJ1-2	TRBV29-1	SVPGTGKGYT
TRBJ1-3	TRBV10-3	ATGQGGFLLLGNTIY
TRBJ2-1	TRBV28	ASTLSLGNNEQF
TRBJ1-5	TRBV12-3/TRBV12-4	ASSLTGNHQPQH
TRBJ1-2	TRBV2	ASSAEGQGYGYT
TRBJ2-1	TRBV4-2	ASSQEYGRATYNEQF
TRBJ1-5	TRBV4-1	ASSQGQDRSNQPQH
TRBJ2-2	TRBV7-2	ASSPRTSGGGTGELF
TRBJ1-4	TRBV6-6	ASRSPSGAGEKLF
TRBJ2-3	TRBV7-2	ASILGSGTDTQY
TRBJ1-5	TRBV20-1	SASSGFSNQPQH
TRBJ2-1	TRBV19	ASTTGQAPNNEQF
TRBJ1-1	TRBV30	AWSVPAEAF
TRBJ2-6	TRBV7-2	ASSLESGAISGANVLT
TRBJ1-5	TRBV6-2/TRBV6-3	ASTELSNQPQH
TRBJ2-2	TRBV4-3	ASSQESPGELF
TRBJ1-2	TRBV5-4	ASSPAGDSGYT
TRBJ2-4	TRBV6-2/TRBV6-3	ASSRGTSGKNIQY
TRBJ2-3	TRBV5-1	ASSYLAGSTDTQY
TRBJ1-4	TRBV10-3	AISGGEKLF
TRBJ1-1	TRBV7-2	ASSRWTGKENVAF
TRBJ2-1	TRBV7-2	ASSSLLFLTVVDEQF
TRBJ1-1	TRBV28	ASSFTSQNTEAF
TRBJ1-1	TRBV7-9	ASSLQGGSTEAF
TRBJ1-2	TRBV5-1	ASSWDSPYGYT
TRBJ2-4	TRBV20-1	SAFRDSRENIQY
TRBJ1-2	TRBV5-1	ASSGENYGYT
TRBJ1-1	TRBV28	ASTGQSAEAF
TRBJ2-1	TRBV20-1	SALKGAKFNEQF
TRBJ1-6	TRBV6-1	ASGTRENHNSPLH
TRBJ2-6	TRBV6-2/TRBV6-3	ASSRSVWGSGANVLT
TRBJ2-1	TRBV20-1	SARDDVAGGQSSYNEQF
TRBJ1-6	TRBV5-1	ASSLRATGVSYNSPLH
TRBJ1-2	TRBV6-5	ASSYQGAGAYYGYT
TRBJ2-1	TRBV20-1	SARGPLAGGGEQF
TRBJ1-1	TRBV7-2	ASSTTGETEAF
TRBJ1-1	TRBV12-3/TRBV12-4	ASSGDGAEAF
TRBJ1-2	TRBV7-9	ASSTNKDRANGYT
TRBJ1-1	TRBV20-1	SAGRDTEAF
TRBJ1-2	TRBV29-1	SVRGVDGYT
TRBJ2-7	TRBV20-1	SATRTSSYEQY
TRBJ2-5	TRBV3-1	ASSHLSGTSYQETQY
TRBJ2-7	TRBV6-2/TRBV6-3	ASRLLTGMTYEQY
TRBJ2-7	TRBV12-3/TRBV12-4	ASSLVPGGSYEQY
TRBJ1-2	TRBV5-1	ASSFWRLGQGAILGYT
TRBJ2-1	TRBV27	ATGAGARNEQF
TRBJ2-1	TRBV4-1	ASSPFRDRVNEQF
TRBJ2-7	TRBV20-1	SARTPAGGTYEQY